These 29 T cell receptor beta chains were all obtained from the same sample, sequenced in a study of cytomegalovirus exposure and HLA in healthy donors. This PCR relied on a set of 60 Vbeta primers and 13 Jbeta primers. Assay: immunoSEQ multiplex PCR; the TCRdb copy retains only in-frame clones and omits some. The sample has more than 95,000 clones, approximately 77% seen once; the top ten hold roughly 1.8%. Sequencing input: PBMCs. These receptors were obtained from a man younger than 35 in good health and CMV-seronegative.

The chain is built from TRBV2 and TRBJ2-1, with D possibly being TRBD1 (6 bases). Germline loops: CDR1 SNHLY, CDR2 FYNNEI. Deletions cut 6 bases from V and 0 bases from J, with 15 bases between. The CDR3 has 16 amino acids. Written as DNA, the CDR3 is TGTGCCAGCAGGGGGGCAGGAGATAGCTCCTACAATGAGCAGTTCTTC. Protein: CASRGAGDSSYNEQFF.

CDR3 in DNA: TGCGCCAGCAGCTTGGAGGGAGGGTGGAGCACTGAAGCTTTCTTT. This sequence encodes CASSLEGGWSTEAFF. V and J are TRBV5-1 and TRBJ1-1; D is uncertain. CDR1 SGHRS and CDR2 YFSETQ come from the germline V gene. The CDR3 sequence is 15 residues long. V lost 0 bases, J lost 4 bases, and 13 bases lay in between.

The chain uses TRBV6-1 and TRBJ1-2; TRBD1 agrees at 8 bases. CDR1 is MNHNS and CDR2 is SASEGT in the germline V gene. V shed 7 bases, J shed 2 bases, and the junction held 3 bases outside the gene matches. The CDR3 is 13 amino acids. DNA for the CDR3: TGTGCCAGCACAAGGACAGGGAACTATGGCTACACCTTC. It specifies CASTRTGNYGYTF.

Of note for this clone: The sample contains more than one DNA sequence encoding this CDR3. This chain connects TRBV12-5 to TRBJ2-1, with D possibly matching TRBD2 (5 bases). V lost 5 bases and J lost 10, with 12 bases in between. The CDR3 is 12 amino acids. From germline, CDR1 is LGHNT and CDR2 FRNRAP. The CDR3 coding sequence is TGTGCTAGTGGTCCTAGGACGGGAGAGCAGTTCTTC. Translating it yields CASGPRTGEQFF.

The chain combines TRBV2 with TRBJ2-1; the D gene is possibly TRBD2 (5 bases). Germline V gene lookup returns CDR1 SNHLY and CDR2 FYNNEI. The CDR3 sequence is 12 residues long. V lost 7 bases to trimming and J lost 10 bases, with 14 bases between them. This CDR3 is CASTLGRVEQFF. CDR3 DNA: TGTGCCAGCACCCTCGGGCGGGTAGAGCAGTTCTTC.

The rearrangement joins TRBV18 to TRBJ2-5; D may be TRBD1 (5 bases). The germline V gene has CDR1 KGHSH and CDR2 LQKENI. V dropped 3 bases and J dropped 0 bases, with 8 bases sitting between them. This CDR3 is 14 amino acids long. The CDR3 DNA is TGTGCCAGCTCACCCCAGGGTGACCAAGAGACCCAGTACTTC. It translates to CASSPQGDQETQYF. Variable domain in full (rest from reference TRBV18 and TRBJ2-5): NAGVMQNPRHLVRRRGQEARLRCSPMKGHSHVYWYRQLPEEGLKFMVYLQKENIIDESGMPKERFSAEFPKEGPSILRIQQVVRGDSAAYFCASSPQGDQETQYFGPGTRLLVL.

This chain links TRBV18 with TRBJ1-3; 7 positions match TRBD1. The CDR3 totals 15 residues. V lost 3 bases, J lost 8 bases, and 10 bases stayed unmatched. From germline, CDR1 is KGHSH and CDR2 LQKENI. Here the CDR3 reads CASSPAPTGVDTIYF. The CDR3 DNA sequence: TGTGCCAGCTCACCGGCCCCCACAGGGGTGGACACCATATATTTT.

This clone was observed a handful of times. This rearrangement joins TRBV11-2 to TRBJ1-2, with 9 bases fitting TRBD1. The J segment lost 6 bases and the V segment lost 3 bases, leaving 2 bases of the junction unmatched. This CDR3 is built from 13 residues. The germline V gene encodes CDR1 SGHAT and CDR2 FQNNGV. CDR3 loop: CASSFGTGNGYTF. CDR3 sequence (DNA): TGTGCCAGCAGCTTTGGGACAGGGAATGGCTACACCTTC.

The rearrangement links TRBV28 to TRBJ1-2, with D uncertain. Trimming left V 1 base short and J 3 bases short, with 9 bases between. This CDR3 has 14 amino acids. Germline lookup yields CDR1 MDHEN and CDR2 SYDVKM. The CDR3 spells CASSLSPGYYGYTF. For the CDR3, the DNA is TGTGCCAGCAGTTTATCCCCGGGATACTATGGCTACACCTTC.

This rearrangement joins TRBV7-9 to TRBJ2-1; TRBD1 aligns across 7 bases. The V segment lost 4 bases and the J segment 0 bases; nucleotides outside the gene matches: 3. Germline CDR1 and CDR2: SEHNR and FQNEAQ (reference sequence). This CDR3 is built from 15 residues. CDR3 coding DNA: TGTGCCAGCAGCTATGGGGACAGCTCCTACAATGAGCAGTTCTTC. It yields the protein CASSYGDSSYNEQFF.

The V gene is TRBV7-9, the J gene TRBJ2-7; D gene uncertain. The germline V gene encodes CDR1 SEHNR and CDR2 FQNEAQ (reference sequence). The CDR3 sequence is 11 residues long. Trimming took off 4 bases at V and 2 bases at J, with 3 bases between the two ends. This chain's CDR3 is CASSSTYEQYF. The CDR3, as DNA: TGTGCCAGCAGCTCCACCTACGAGCAGTACTTC. The full variable domain, with the rest looked up from reference TRBV7-9 and TRBJ2-7, is DTGVSQNPRHKITKRGQNVTFRCDPISEHNRLYWYRQTLGQGPEFLTYFQNEAQLEKSRLLSDRFSAERPKGSFSTLEIQRTEQGDSAMYLCASSSTYEQYFGPGTRLTVT.

The chain employs TRBV9 and TRBJ2-7, with 7 bases matching TRBD1. Trimming at V came to 4 bases and at J to 5 bases, leaving 12 bases not matched to a gene. The CDR3 runs to 15 residues. CDR1 is SGDLS, CDR2 YYNGEE, per germline. Here the CDR3 reads CASSSRTGGRDEQYF. For the CDR3, the DNA is TGTGCCAGCAGCTCCCGGACAGGTGGTCGGGACGAGCAGTACTTC.

This chain links TRBV18 with TRBJ1-4, with D possibly matching TRBD1 (5 bases). The CDR3 totals 15 residues. Germline V gene sequence: CDR1 KGHSH, CDR2 LQKENI. Trimming took off 2 bases at V and 8 bases at J, with 15 bases between the two ends. The CDR3 loop reads CASSPGRQGNEKLFF. The CDR3 DNA reads TGTGCCAGCTCACCAGGCAGGCAGGGCAACGAAAAACTGTTTTTT.

The rearrangement uses TRBV2 and TRBJ2-5; 7 bases align to TRBD1. The J call is uncertain, as TRBJ2-7 better fits the DNA end. CDR3 length equals 13 residues. Germline CDR1 reads SNHLY; CDR2 reads FYNNEI. CDR3 DNA: TGTGCCAGCAGTGGGGACAGTCCCTACGAGCAGTACTTC. Protein sequence: CASSGDSPYEQYF.

The rearrangement links TRBV15 to TRBJ2-2, with 8 bases aligning to TRBD1. Germline values: CDR1 LNHNV, CDR2 YYDKDF (reference sequence). Losses at the gene ends were 0 bases for V and 7 bases for J; bases not matched to a gene: 4. CDR3 length: 15 amino acids. The CDR3 here is CATSRDTQGVGELFF. CDR3 sequence (DNA): TGTGCCACCAGCAGAGATACACAGGGGGTCGGGGAGCTGTTTTTT.

The rearrangement joins TRBV19 to TRBJ1-2; 7 nucleotides align to TRBD1. Germline-derived CDR1 and CDR2 are LNHDA and SQIVND (reference sequence). This CDR3 region has 14 residues. Trimming cost V 9 bases and J 4 bases; bases outside gene matches: 11. The CDR3: CASSGGGQLYGYTF. The CDR3 DNA is TGTGCCAGCTCCGGGGGGGGACAGCTCTATGGCTACACCTTC.

The sample holds one count of this clone. DNA of the CDR3: TGTGCCAGCAGTGATTGGGTCGAACAGGGGATCTCCTACGAGCAGTACTTC. Amino acid sequence: CASSDWVEQGISYEQYF. The chain couples TRBV25-1 to TRBJ2-7; 7 bases match TRBD1. The V gene's germline CDR1 is MGHDK and CDR2 SYGVNS. This CDR3 spans 17 amino acids. The V and J ends lost 3 bases and 0 bases, in that order; junction bases with no gene match: 11.

The J gene is TRBJ2-5, the V gene TRBV5-4; 10 bases agree with TRBD1. Germline CDR1 SGHNT, CDR2 YYREEE (reference sequence). This CDR3 comprises 14 residues. J was trimmed by 5 bases and V by 7 bases; bases with no gene match: 8. CDR3 DNA sequence: TGTGCCAGCCTAAGGGACAGGGGTGCGGAGACCCAGTACTTC. This encodes CASLRDRGAETQYF.

This sequence joins TRBV29-1 and TRBJ2-5; TRBD2 aligns across 9 bases. TRBJ2-7 matches the DNA end more closely, so the J call is doubtful. Germline lookup yields CDR1 SQVTM and CDR2 ANQGSEA. This CDR3 comprises 13 residues. The chain's CDR3 is CSVEARGGYEQYF. The CDR3 region has the DNA TGCAGCGTTGAAGCGCGGGGGGGCTACGAGCAGTACTTC.

This clone was counted only a few times. The chain recombines TRBV7-9 with TRBJ1-4; D possibly corresponds to TRBD1 (6 bases). The length of the CDR3 is 14 residues. Germline V gives CDR1 SEHNR, CDR2 FQNEAQ (reference sequence). V dropped 8 bases and J dropped 6 bases, with 16 bases sitting between them. The CDR3 sequence: CASGPGQGHEKLFF. DNA for the CDR3: TGTGCCAGCGGGCCGGGCCAGGGGCATGAAAAACTGTTTTTT.

This clone was found a few times. The chain carries TRBV6-1 and TRBJ1-1; no clear D. Germline V gene lookup returns CDR1 MNHNS and CDR2 SASEGT. Trimming cost V 4 bases and J 2 bases, with 2 bases left between them. The CDR3 totals 11 residues. This CDR3 is CASSANTEAFF. The CDR3 DNA follows: TGTGCCAGCAGTGCTAACACTGAAGCTTTCTTT.

J is TRBJ1-4 and V is TRBV10-3; TRBD1 matches at 10 bases. V lost 6 bases, J lost 8 bases, and 3 bases stayed unmatched. Germline CDR1 is ENHRY and CDR2 is SYGVKD. The CDR3 runs to 13 residues. The CDR3 nucleotides read TGTGCCATCAGAGGGACAGGGGACGAAAAACTGTTTTTT. Its protein is CAIRGTGDEKLFF.

This clone came up once. The chain combines TRBV6-5 with TRBJ1-6; D is ambiguous. CDR3 length equals 11 residues. The V end was cut by 2 bases, the J end by 12 bases, with 5 bases between. From germline, CDR1 is MNHEY and CDR2 SVGAGI. The DNA of the CDR3 is TGTGCCAGCAGTTACGGAGGACCCCTCCACTTT. It encodes CASSYGGPLHF.

This chain uses TRBV11-1 with TRBJ1-4; the match to TRBD1 covers 8 bases. This CDR3 is 14 amino acids long. J was trimmed by 8 bases and V by 5 bases; bases with no gene match: 7. From germline, CDR1 is SGHAT and CDR2 FQDESV (reference sequence). CDR3 DNA: TGTGCCAGCAGCCCCACAGGGGGAAGAGAAAAACTGTTTTTT. Residues: CASSPTGGREKLFF.

The chain is built from TRBV6-5 and TRBJ2-6; D uncertain. Germline CDR1 is MNHEY and CDR2 is SVGAGI. V was shortened by 7 bases and J by 0 bases, with 7 bases between the two germline ends. This CDR3 is 14 amino acids long. CDR3 in amino acids: CASTSTSGANVLTF. In nucleotides, the CDR3 is TGTGCCAGCACCAGTACCTCTGGGGCCAACGTCCTGACTTTC.

This chain connects TRBV27 to TRBJ1-2, with D perhaps TRBD1 (5 bases). Per germline, CDR1 MNHEY and CDR2 SMNVEV (reference sequence). The CDR3 sequence is 14 residues long. The V end was cut by 9 bases, the J end by 5 bases, with 19 bases between. CDR3 nucleotides: TGTGCCAGTCTTGGGGCGGACCCAGATTATGGCTACACCTTC. Protein: CASLGADPDYGYTF.

The chain uses TRBV19 and TRBJ2-7, with 14 nucleotides matching TRBD2. CDR3 length: 15 residues. V shed 6 bases and J 2 bases; nucleotides not matched to a gene: 3. Germline V gives CDR1 LNHDA, CDR2 SQIVND (reference sequence). CDR3 sequence reads: CASRGLAGETYEQYF. Written as DNA, the CDR3 is TGTGCCAGTAGGGGACTAGCGGGGGAAACCTACGAGCAGTACTTC.

The chain couples TRBV6-1 to TRBJ2-3, with 10 bases fitting TRBD1. V was pared by 2 bases and J by 0 bases, with 5 bases of the junction left unmatched. The CDR3 loop spans 17 amino acids. Looked up from germline, CDR1 is MNHNS and CDR2 is SASEGT. The CDR3 DNA sequence: TGTGCCAGCAGTGAAACCGGGACAGGGGCTAGCACAGATACGCAGTATTTT. Translating it yields CASSETGTGASTDTQYF.

The chain employs TRBV5-1 and TRBJ1-2; 7 nucleotides align to TRBD1. The V and J ends lost 0 bases and 6 bases, in that order; junction bases with no gene match: 5. The germline V gene encodes CDR1 SGHRS and CDR2 YFSETQ. The CDR3 spans 14 residues. CDR3 nucleotides: TGCGCCAGCAGCTTGGCCGGGACAGTAAATGGCTACACCTTC. Encoded protein: CASSLAGTVNGYTF.